This T cell receptor beta chain was identified during a study of metastatic and nonmetastatic thyroid tumors. In the study overall: Malignant and benign thyroid patients had repertoires compared in peripheral blood and tumor or nodule tissue.

All patients were untreated before thyroid surgery. Germline CDR1 and CDR2: DFQATT and SNEGSKA (reference sequence). CDR3 length equals 14 residues. V was pared by 3 bases and J by 1 base, with 5 bases of the junction left unmatched. Findings of the study overall: Reports indicated that malignant thyroid tumors showed significantly higher TCR beta diversity than benign nodules did, in blood and tumor.

With respect to this clone: The antigen remains unidentified.

Per the study methods: A classifier of distant metastasis in papillary thyroid cancer was built from CDR3 differences (across clinicopathological groups). TCRdb used MiXCR to call clones anew from the PCR reads. The V and J calls and clone size come from TCRdb's table, not from the authors' own analysis. The table has around 4,600 clones, 30% to 40% seen once. This chain uses TRBV20-1 with TRBJ2-7, with 8 bases identical to TRBD2. The sequenced material came from adjacent normal tissue. This clonotype was sampled from a female donor with papillary thyroid cancer or a benign thyroid nodule (not recorded which). Some clones in this sample may be carry-over from other donors' samples. The CDR3 DNA reads as TGCAGTGCTAGTTGGTCTAGCGGGTCCTACGAGCAGTACTTC. This translates into CSASWSSGSYEQYF.